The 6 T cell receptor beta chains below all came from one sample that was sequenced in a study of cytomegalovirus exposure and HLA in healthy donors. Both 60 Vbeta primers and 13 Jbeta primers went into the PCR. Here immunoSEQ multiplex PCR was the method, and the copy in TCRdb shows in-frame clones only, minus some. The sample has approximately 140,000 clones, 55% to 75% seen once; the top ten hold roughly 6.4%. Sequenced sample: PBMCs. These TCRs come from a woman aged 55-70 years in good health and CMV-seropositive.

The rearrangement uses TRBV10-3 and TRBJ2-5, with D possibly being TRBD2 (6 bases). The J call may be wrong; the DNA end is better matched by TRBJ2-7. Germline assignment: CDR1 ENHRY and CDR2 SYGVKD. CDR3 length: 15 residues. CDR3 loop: CAISESREMGYEQYF. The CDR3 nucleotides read TGTGCCATCAGTGAGTCCCGGGAGATGGGATACGAGCAGTACTTC.

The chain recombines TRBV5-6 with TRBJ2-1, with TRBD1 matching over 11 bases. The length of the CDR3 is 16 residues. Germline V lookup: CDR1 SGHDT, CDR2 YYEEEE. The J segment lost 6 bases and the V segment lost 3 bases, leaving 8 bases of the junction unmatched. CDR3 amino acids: CASSSPGTGGINEQFF. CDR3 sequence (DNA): TGTGCCAGCAGCTCACCCGGGACAGGGGGGATCAATGAGCAGTTCTTC.

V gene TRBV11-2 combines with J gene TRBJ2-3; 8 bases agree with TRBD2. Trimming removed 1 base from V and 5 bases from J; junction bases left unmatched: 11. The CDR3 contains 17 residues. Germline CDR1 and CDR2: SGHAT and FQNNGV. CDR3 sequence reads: CASSLGIRREVGDTQYF. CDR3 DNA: TGTGCCAGCAGCTTAGGTATCCGGCGGGAGGTGGGAGATACGCAGTATTTT.

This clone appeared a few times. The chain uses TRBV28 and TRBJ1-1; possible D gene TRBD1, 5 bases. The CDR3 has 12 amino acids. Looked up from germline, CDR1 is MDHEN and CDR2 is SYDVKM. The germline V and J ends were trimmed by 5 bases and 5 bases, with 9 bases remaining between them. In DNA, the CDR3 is TGTGCCAGCAGTCTAGGGGTTACTGAAGCTTTCTTT. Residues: CASSLGVTEAFF.

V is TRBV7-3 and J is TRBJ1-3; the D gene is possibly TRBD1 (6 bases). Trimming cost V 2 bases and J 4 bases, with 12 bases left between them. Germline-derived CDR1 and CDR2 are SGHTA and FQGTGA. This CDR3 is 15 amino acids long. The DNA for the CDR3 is TGTGCCAGCAGCTTACAGGGGACGAACGGAAACACCATATATTTT. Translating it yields CASSLQGTNGNTIYF.

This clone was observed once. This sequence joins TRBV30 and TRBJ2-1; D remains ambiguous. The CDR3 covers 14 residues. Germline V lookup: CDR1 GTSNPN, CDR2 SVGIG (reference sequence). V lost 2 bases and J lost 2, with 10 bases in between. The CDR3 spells CAWSIEATYNEQFF. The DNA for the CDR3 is TGTGCCTGGAGTATCGAGGCCACCTACAATGAGCAGTTCTTC.